This T cell receptor beta chain was identified in a study of blood T cell repertoires in COVID-19. As for the study in general: COVID-19 samples from acute and convalescent phases originated in the United States, Italy and Spain. PBMCs, B-cell-depleted T cells, or T cells provided the cDNA or gDNA that made up the material.

Original methodology: Amplification of reference gene primers provided the estimated nucleated cell counts. Profiling relied on immunoSEQ multiplex PCR, and the TCRdb table lists in-frame clones only, not all of them. D and trimming were read from the DNA, whereas the V and J calls and clone size are those reported in that table. The table records approximately 200,000 clones, about 83% of them present only once. The material sequenced was peripheral blood. The TCR originated in a man between 60 and 70 years old who had recovered from COVID-19.

The CDR3 reads CASSAWTVSGNTEAFF. The CDR3 bases are TGTGCCAGCAGCGCGTGGACGGTAAGCGGGAACACTGAAGCTTTCTTT. The chain couples TRBV7-3 to TRBJ1-1; no firm D call. Germline V gene sequence: CDR1 SGHTA, CDR2 FQGTGA. This CDR3 has 16 amino acids. V lost 5 bases and J 1 base, leaving 17 bases between the germline ends.